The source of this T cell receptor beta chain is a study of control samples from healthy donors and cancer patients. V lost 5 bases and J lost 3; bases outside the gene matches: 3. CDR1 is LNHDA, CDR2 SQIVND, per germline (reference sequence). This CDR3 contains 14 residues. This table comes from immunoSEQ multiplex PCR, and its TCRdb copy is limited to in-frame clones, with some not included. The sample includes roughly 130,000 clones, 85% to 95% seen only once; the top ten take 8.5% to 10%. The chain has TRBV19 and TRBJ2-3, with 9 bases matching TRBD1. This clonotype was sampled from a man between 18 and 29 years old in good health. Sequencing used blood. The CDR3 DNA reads TGTGCCAGTAGTGTGACAGGGGGAACAGATACGCAGTATTTT. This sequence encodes CASSVTGGTDTQYF. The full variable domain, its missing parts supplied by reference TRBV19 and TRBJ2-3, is DGGITQSPKYLFRKEGQNVTLSCEQNLNHDAMYWYRQDPGQGLRLIYYSQIVNDFQKGDIAEGYSVSREKKESFPLTVTSAQKNPTAFYLCASSVTGGTDTQYFGPGTRLTVL.